This T cell receptor beta chain was recovered during a study of T cell responses to AZD1222 COVID-19 vaccine. Remarks on this clone: Other DNA variants within this sample encode the same CDR3.

The V gene end was trimmed by 3 bases and the J gene end by 3 bases; junction bases not matched to a gene: 3. The CDR3 has 14 amino acids. Germline-derived CDR1 and CDR2 are KGHSH and LQKENI. Clones were sequenced by immunoSEQ multiplex PCR, and TCRdb holds only the in-frame ones, with some missing. The sample contains about 150,000 clones, approximately 88% of which appear only once. Sequencing used peripheral blood, obtained 28 days after the second AZD1222 dose. The chain combines TRBV18 with TRBJ2-3, with 7 bases lining up with TRBD2. The sequence was collected from an adult who received the AZD1222 COVID-19 vaccine. DNA of the CDR3: TGTGCCAGCTCACCTGTCGGGGGGACAGATACGCAGTATTTT. Residues: CASSPVGGTDTQYF.